This T cell receptor beta chain originates from a study of T cells in Graves' hyperthyroidism and ophthalmopathy. Whole-study context: Specimen type is peripheral blood, collected at initial diagnosis prior to any treatment.

Amplification of TCR beta CDR3 regions used RNA as the template. HTBI primers were the set used in a first-round RT-PCR of the TCR CDR3. One entry per CDR3 protein results from TCRdb running MiXCR on the multiplex PCR reads. This table holds under 750,000 distinct CDR3 sequences, about 17% found once. Germline CDR1 is SGHRS and CDR2 is YFSETQ. V dropped 0 bases and J dropped 5 bases, with 11 bases sitting between them. The CDR3 covers 15 residues. Each 10 ml fresh peripheral blood draw supplied the PBMCs. The J gene is TRBJ1-4, the V gene TRBV5-1, with D possibly matching TRBD1 (5 bases). The clonotype originates from a woman between 45 and 60 years old with Graves' hyperthyroidism that later progressed to Graves' ophthalmopathy. Material: blood. The CDR3, as DNA: TGCGCCAGCAGCTTGGACGGGGACCTAAATGAAAAACTGTTTTTT. Protein product: CASSLDGDLNEKLFF.